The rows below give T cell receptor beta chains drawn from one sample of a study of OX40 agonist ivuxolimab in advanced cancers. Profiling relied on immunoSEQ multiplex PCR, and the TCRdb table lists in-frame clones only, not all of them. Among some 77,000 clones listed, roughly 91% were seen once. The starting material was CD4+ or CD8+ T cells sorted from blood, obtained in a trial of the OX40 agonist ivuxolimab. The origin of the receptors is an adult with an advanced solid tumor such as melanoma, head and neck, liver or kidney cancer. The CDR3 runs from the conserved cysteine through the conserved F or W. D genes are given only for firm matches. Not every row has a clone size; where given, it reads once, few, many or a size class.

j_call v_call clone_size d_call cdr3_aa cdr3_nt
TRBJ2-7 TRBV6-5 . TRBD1 CASSKGASEQYF TGTGCCAGCAGTAAGGGGGCTAGCGAGCAGTACTTC
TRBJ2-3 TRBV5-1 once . CASSSGNFGDTQYF TGCGCCAGCAGCTCGGGGAATTTTGGAGATACGCAGTATTTT
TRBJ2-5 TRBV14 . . CASSQNFQETQYF TGTGCCAGCAGCCAAAATTTCCAAGAGACCCAGTACTTC
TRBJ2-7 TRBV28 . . CASSSPIPRNYEQYF TGTGCCAGCAGTTCCCCTATACCCCGGAACTACGAGCAGTACTTC
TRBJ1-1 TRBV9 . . CASSPGVVLYGGTEAFF TGTGCCAGCAGTCCCGGGGTGGTCCTCTATGGAGGGACTGAAGCTTTCTTT
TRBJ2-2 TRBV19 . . CASSTDNKVTGELFF TGTGCCAGTAGTACGGATAACAAGGTCACCGGGGAGCTGTTTTTT
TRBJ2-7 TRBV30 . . CAWSPGAYYEQYF TGTGCCTGGAGTCCGGGGGCTTACTACGAGCAGTACTTC
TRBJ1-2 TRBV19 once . CASLDRTNYGYTF TGTGCCAGTCTAGACAGGACTAACTATGGCTACACCTTC
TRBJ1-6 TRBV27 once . CASSIWGNSPLHF TGTGCCAGCAGTATTTGGGGGAATTCACCCCTCCACTTT
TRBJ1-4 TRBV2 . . CASRQGINEKLFF TGTGCCAGCAGACAGGGCATTAATGAAAAACTGTTTTTT
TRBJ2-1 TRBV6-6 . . CASSYNSDEQFF TGTGCCAGCAGTTACAATTCCGATGAGCAGTTCTTC
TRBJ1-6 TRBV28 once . CASSNRQANNSPLHF TGTGCCAGCAGCAACCGACAGGCAAATAATTCACCCCTCCACTTT
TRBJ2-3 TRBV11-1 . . CASSLALGGGFTDTQYF TGTGCCAGCAGCTTAGCTCTTGGCGGCGGTTTCACAGATACGCAGTATTTT
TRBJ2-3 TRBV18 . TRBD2 CASSQTATKAGGHTGTDTQYF TGTGCCAGCTCCCAAACGGCTACTAAAGCGGGGGGGCATACGGGCACAGATACGCAGTATTTT
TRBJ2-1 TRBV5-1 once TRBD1 CASSLDPGTEDSYNEQFF TGCGCCAGCAGCTTGGACCCCGGGACAGAGGATTCCTACAATGAGCAGTTCTTC
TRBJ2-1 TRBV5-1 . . CASSLVYNEQFF TGCGCCAGCAGCTTGGTCTACAATGAGCAGTTCTTC
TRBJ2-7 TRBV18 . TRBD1 CASSTGTGVGEQYF TGTGCCAGCTCAACCGGGACAGGGGTGGGCGAGCAGTACTTC
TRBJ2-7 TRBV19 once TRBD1 CASSIAGQGSEQYF TGTGCCAGTAGTATAGCTGGACAGGGGAGCGAGCAGTACTTC
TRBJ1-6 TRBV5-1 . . CASSFDGRNSPLHF TGCGCCAGCAGCTTTGACGGGCGGAATTCACCCCTCCACTTT
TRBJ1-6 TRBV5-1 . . CASSPGEGTYSPLHF TGCGCCAGCAGCCCCGGCGAGGGGACGTATTCACCCCTCCACTTT
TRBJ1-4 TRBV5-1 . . CASSYLGGTNEKLFF TGCGCCAGCAGCTACCTAGGGGGGACTAATGAAAAACTGTTTTTT
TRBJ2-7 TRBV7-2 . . CASSGRDTYEQYF TGTGCCAGCAGCGGCCGGGACACCTACGAGCAGTACTTC
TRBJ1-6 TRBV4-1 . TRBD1 CASSRGRDRDNSPLHF TGCGCCAGCAGCCGAGGCCGGGACAGGGACAATTCACCCCTCCACTTT
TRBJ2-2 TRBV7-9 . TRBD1 CASSSGTGINTGELFF TGTGCCAGCAGCTCCGGGACAGGGATCAACACCGGGGAGCTGTTTTTT